Given below is one TCR beta chain in context. What it recognizes is unknown. Trimming took off 5 bases at V and 3 bases at J, with 17 bases between the two ends. The length of the CDR3 is 15 residues. This sample was included in a study of T cells in Graves' hyperthyroidism and ophthalmopathy. Study at large: Peripheral blood was acquired at first diagnosis, ahead of any therapy whatsoever. General study points: Ophthalmopathy stood apart from stable hyperthyroidism in a 13 V-J model. Researchers found most expanded thyroid clonotypes above 0.001 in blood as well.

The study enrolled patients aged 18 to 65 with newly diagnosed hyperthyroidism of under 2 months' duration. RNA transcripts served as the template for amplifying TCR beta CDR3 regions. The TCR CDR3 was amplified in a first-round RT-PCR using the HTBI primer set. MiXCR was run by TCRdb on the multiplex PCR reads, yielding one entry per CDR3 protein. Counted here are around 300,000 distinct CDR3 sequences, 20% to 25% occurring once; the ten biggest clones make up roughly a quarter. Material for sequencing was blood. V is TRBV12-3 or TRBV12-4 and J is TRBJ2-7; D assignment may be TRBD1 or TRBD2 (5 bases each). The sequence came from a man aged 40-55 years with Graves' hyperthyroidism that later progressed to Graves' ophthalmopathy. For the CDR3, the DNA is TGTGCCAGCAGTCTAAAGACCGGGACGATCTACGAGCAGTACTTC. This encodes CASSLKTGTIYEQYF.